Listed below are T cell receptor beta chains from one sample, sequenced in a study of T cells after yellow fever vaccination. MiXCR, applied by TCRdb to the 5' RACE reads, yields one record per CDR3 protein. This sample has approximately 600,000 distinct CDR3 sequences, with about 12% found just once. Source: PBMCs, taken on the day of the yellow fever booster vaccination. The receptors were sampled from a man aged 25-45 years who received the YFV17D yellow fever vaccine. CDR3s include the opening cysteine and the closing phenylalanine or tryptophan. The D gene is left open where the match is weak. The listing skips clone size in some rows; elsewhere it reads once, few, many or a size class.

.	TRBV7-8	TRBJ2-3	.	CASSLAWGTDTQYF	TGTGCCAGCAGCTTAGCCTGGGGCACAGATACGCAGTATTTT
many	TRBV28	TRBJ1-5	.	CASSQSEANQPQHF	TGTGCCAGCAGCCAAAGCGAGGCCAATCAGCCCCAGCATTTT
.	TRBV27	TRBJ2-1	TRBD2	CANGGASGSDYEQFF	TGTGCCAACGGAGGTGCTAGCGGGAGTGACTATGAGCAGTTCTTC
few	TRBV5-4	TRBJ2-3	TRBD2	CASSLRREGTDTQYF	TGTGCCAGCAGTTTGAGGCGGGAGGGTACCGATACGCAGTATTTT
.	TRBV18	TRBJ1-1	TRBD1	CASSPSNRGMNTEAFF	TGTGCCAGCTCACCTTCTAACAGGGGCATGAACACTGAAGCTTTCTTT
few	TRBV6-5	TRBJ2-7	TRBD2	CASSYRPLAGNEQYF	TGTGCCAGCAGTTACCGGCCACTAGCGGGTAACGAGCAGTACTTC
.	TRBV18	TRBJ1-5	.	CASSPYPGSNQPQHF	TGTGCCAGCTCACCTTACCCAGGCAGCAATCAGCCCCAGCATTTT
.	TRBV2	TRBJ2-7	TRBD1	CASSIGRLTGGIAEQYF	TGTGCCAGCAGTATCGGACGCCTTACAGGGGGCATTGCCGAGCAGTACTTC
few	TRBV10-3	TRBJ2-3	TRBD2	CAAGLLAAADTQYF	TGTGCCGCAGGACTACTAGCGGCAGCGGATACGCAGTATTTT
few	TRBV27	TRBJ2-5	.	CASSQAGLQETQYF	TGTGCCAGCAGTCAAGCGGGCCTCCAAGAGACCCAGTACTTC
many	TRBV18	TRBJ1-6	.	CASSPSGFDSPLHF	TGTGCCAGCTCACCATCAGGGTTCGATTCACCCCTCCACTTT
many	TRBV7-2	TRBJ2-6	.	CASSLRSSGANVLTF	TGTGCCAGCAGCTTACGGAGCTCTGGGGCCAACGTCCTGACTTTC
.	TRBV20-1	TRBJ2-3	.	CSASVLGRISRVGTQYF	TGCAGTGCTAGTGTCCTGGGGAGGATCTCCCGGGTTGGTACGCAGTATTTT
.	TRBV5-1	TRBJ2-5	.	CASNSAPLETQYF	TGCGCCAGCAATAGCGCACCCTTAGAGACCCAGTACTTC
few	TRBV7-2	TRBJ2-7	TRBD1	CASSLRTGEPKKYF	TGTGCCAGCAGCCTTAGGACAGGGGAACCAAAAAAGTACTTC
few	TRBV10-2	TRBJ1-5	.	CASSVGRGTNQPQHF	TGCGCCAGCAGTGTCGGTCGGGGAACCAATCAGCCCCAGCATTTT
.	TRBV7-2	TRBJ2-7	TRBD2	CASSLNSGSLSGEQYF	TGTGCCAGCAGCTTAAATAGCGGGAGTCTTTCCGGCGAGCAGTACTTC
few	TRBV5-5	TRBJ1-1	.	CASSPSRWSEAFF	TGTGCCAGCAGCCCCTCACGGTGGAGTGAAGCTTTCTTT
few	TRBV6-5	TRBJ2-7	.	CASSYRKTVGHYEQYF	TGTGCCAGCAGTTACAGGAAGACGGTGGGGCACTACGAGCAGTACTTC
.	TRBV2	TRBJ2-5	.	CASIVEGAIGETQYF	TGTGCCAGCATCGTGGAGGGAGCCATAGGGGAGACCCAGTACTTC
few	TRBV30	TRBJ2-1	.	CAWSPRGDEQFF	TGTGCCTGGAGCCCCCGGGGCGATGAGCAGTTCTTC
few	TRBV20-1	TRBJ2-5	.	CSARRDQETQYF	TGCAGTGCTAGACGAGACCAAGAGACCCAGTACTTC
many	TRBV20-1	TRBJ1-5	.	CSARQEIYSNQPQHF	TGCAGTGCTAGACAAGAAATCTATAGCAATCAGCCCCAGCATTTT
.	TRBV10-3	TRBJ2-1	.	CAISESTDGGQQFF	TGTGCCATCAGTGAGTCTACGGACGGCGGACAGCAGTTCTTC
.	TRBV6-2/TRBV6-3	TRBJ2-3	TRBD2	CASSYLLAAFAGDTQYF	TGTGCCAGCAGTTATCTGCTAGCGGCTTTTGCTGGGGATACGCAGTATTTT
many	TRBV18	TRBJ2-3	.	CASSPATGADTQYF	TGTGCCAGCTCACCAGCGACGGGGGCAGATACGCAGTATTTT
many	TRBV12-3/TRBV12-4	TRBJ1-6	TRBD1	CASSLAGGANSPLHF	TGTGCCAGCAGTTTAGCAGGGGGCGCGAATTCACCCCTCCACTTT
few	TRBV7-7	TRBJ2-2	.	CASSLEAAGGDTGELFF	TGTGCTAGCAGCTTAGAGGCGGCTGGTGGTGACACCGGGGAGCTGTTTTTT
.	TRBV18	TRBJ1-2	.	CASSPPISANYGYTF	TGTGCCAGCTCACCCCCTATATCAGCTAACTATGGCTACACCTTC
few	TRBV5-5	TRBJ2-7	.	CASSFLGEVTYF	TGTGCCAGCAGCTTTCTGGGGGAGGTAACGTACTTC
.	TRBV20-1	TRBJ2-5	.	CSTLSQQTWKTQYF	TGCAGTACATTAAGCCAGCAGACTTGGAAGACCCAGTACTTC
.	TRBV28	TRBJ2-1	TRBD2	CASSLSGLAQFF	TGTGCCAGCAGTTTATCGGGACTAGCGCAGTTCTTC
.	TRBV4-1	TRBJ1-1	.	CASSQDWPVRTEAFF	TGCGCCAGCAGCCAAGATTGGCCGGTCAGGACTGAAGCTTTCTTT
few	TRBV5-1	TRBJ2-2	TRBD2	CASSLPGLASGELFF	TGCGCCAGCAGCTTACCGGGACTAGCCTCCGGGGAGCTGTTTTTT
few	TRBV15	TRBJ2-1	TRBD2	CATSRGGLAGGNEQFF	TGTGCCACCAGCAGAGGAGGACTAGCGGGAGGCAATGAGCAGTTCTTC
.	TRBV5-1	TRBJ2-1	TRBD2	CASSLGLAGVHEQFF	TGCGCCAGCAGCTTAGGACTAGCGGGAGTCCATGAGCAGTTCTTC
few	TRBV7-7	TRBJ2-5	TRBD1	CASSLRTGKGETQYF	TGTGCTAGCAGCTTGCGGACAGGGAAAGGAGAGACCCAGTACTTC
few	TRBV14	TRBJ1-2	.	CASSQGTRGYGYTF	TGTGCCAGCAGCCAAGGGACAAGGGGCTATGGCTACACCTTC
.	TRBV6-2/TRBV6-3	TRBJ2-5	.	CASSRQFETQYF	TGTGCCAGCAGTCGACAGTTTGAGACCCAGTACTTC
few	TRBV20-1	TRBJ2-3	.	CSAIFQGTDTQYF	TGCAGTGCTATCTTCCAGGGCACAGATACGCAGTATTTT
.	TRBV7-9	TRBJ1-1	.	CASSLALGAFF	TGTGCCAGCAGCTTAGCCCTAGGTGCTTTCTTT
.	TRBV7-6	TRBJ2-7	TRBD2	CASSLFGTSVYEQYF	TGTGCCAGCAGCTTATTCGGGACTAGCGTCTACGAGCAGTACTTC
.	TRBV3-1	TRBJ2-5	.	CASSQDPAGYVTQYF	TGTGCCAGCAGCCAAGATCCGGCAGGGTACGTGACCCAGTACTTC
.	TRBV7-9	TRBJ2-1	TRBD2	CASSPDILSGGYNEQFF	TGTGCCAGCAGCCCGGACATCCTCAGCGGGGGCTACAATGAGCAGTTCTTC
many	TRBV6-6	TRBJ2-3	.	CASRWRSTDTQYF	TGTGCCAGCAGGTGGAGATCAACAGATACGCAGTATTTT
.	TRBV5-6	TRBJ2-7	TRBD1	CASSFRGTGTGGSYEQYF	TGTGCCAGCAGCTTTAGAGGGACCGGGACAGGGGGTTCCTACGAGCAGTACTTC
few	TRBV7-3	TRBJ2-3	.	CASSLSPGEGDTQYF	TGTGCCAGCAGCTTATCTCCGGGAGAGGGGGATACGCAGTATTTT
few	TRBV6-5	TRBJ2-7	.	CASSYTRSYEQYF	TGTGCCAGCAGTTACACAAGATCCTACGAGCAGTACTTC